This note documents a single TCR beta chain sequence. The antigen is not known. This entry comes from a study of post-analysis software for immune sequencing data. Study at large: Relapsing-remitting, secondary progressive and progressive-relapsing forms of multiple sclerosis all featured among disease courses.

Findings and caveats of the study: The normalized Chao1 diversity of multiple sclerosis patients was significantly lower than that of controls. Those samples that were prepared in the same batch co-clustered strongly by F measure. Roughly 5 TRBV segments, including TRBV5-6, TRBV5-1 and TRBV20-1, were more frequent in patients than controls.

Unique molecular identifiers tagged the TCR beta cDNA libraries. T cells numbering roughly 1 to 10 million yielded roughly 500,000 cDNA molecules. TCRdb called the PCR reads again in MiXCR, with one record for every CDR3 protein. The sample yields 650,000 to 850,000 distinct CDR3 sequences, around 50% seen once. This CDR3 comprises 17 residues. Germline CDR1 and CDR2: SGHRS and YFSETQ. This TCR was sampled from a girl aged 10-17 years with multiple sclerosis. The sample was blood. The chain links TRBV5-1 to TRBJ2-7; 8 bases are a match to TRBD2. The J call may not be correct, given that the DNA end is closer to TRBJ2-5. The CDR3 DNA follows: TGCGCCAGCAGCTTGGGTGCCCCTACTACCCGGGAGGGGACCCAGTACTTC. It codes for CASSLGAPTTREGTQYF.